The T cell receptor beta chain described here comes from a study of T cell changes during pregnancy in multiple sclerosis. Only in-frame clones appear in the TCRdb table, and some are missing; sequencing was by immunoSEQ multiplex PCR. This table holds around 40,000 clones, about 92% found once. The V and J ends lost 6 bases and 3 bases, in that order; junction bases with no gene match: 5. CDR3 length: 14 residues. Germline CDR1 MNHEY, CDR2 SMNVEV (reference sequence). This TCR was sampled from a female donor in good health, enrolled as a control in a pregnancy study. The sequencing here drew on CD4+ T cells from peripheral blood mononuclear cells, taken after pregnancy. The chain combines TRBV27 with TRBJ2-3, with TRBD1 matching 8 bases. In nucleotides, the CDR3 is TGTGCCAGCAGGACAGGGGATAGAACAGATACGCAGTATTTT. It encodes CASRTGDRTDTQYF.